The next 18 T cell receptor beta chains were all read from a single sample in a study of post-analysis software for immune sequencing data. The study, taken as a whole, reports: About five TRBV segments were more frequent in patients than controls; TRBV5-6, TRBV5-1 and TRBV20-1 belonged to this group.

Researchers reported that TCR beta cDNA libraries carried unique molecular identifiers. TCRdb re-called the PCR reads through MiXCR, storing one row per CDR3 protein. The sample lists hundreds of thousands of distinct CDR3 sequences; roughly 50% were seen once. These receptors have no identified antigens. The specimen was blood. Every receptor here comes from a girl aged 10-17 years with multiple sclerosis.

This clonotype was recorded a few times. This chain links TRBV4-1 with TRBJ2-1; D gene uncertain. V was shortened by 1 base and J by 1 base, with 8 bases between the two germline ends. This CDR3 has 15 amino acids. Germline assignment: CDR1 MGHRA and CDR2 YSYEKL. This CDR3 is CASSQVSPSYNEQFF. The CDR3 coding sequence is TGCGCCAGCAGCCAAGTTTCACCGTCCTACAATGAGCAGTTCTTC.

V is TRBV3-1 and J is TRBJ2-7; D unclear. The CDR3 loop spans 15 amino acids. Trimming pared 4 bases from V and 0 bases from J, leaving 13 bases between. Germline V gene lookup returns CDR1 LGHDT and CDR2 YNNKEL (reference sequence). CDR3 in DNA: TGTGCCAGCAGCCTCAACGCAGGAGCCTCCTACGAGCAGTACTTC. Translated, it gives CASSLNAGASYEQYF.

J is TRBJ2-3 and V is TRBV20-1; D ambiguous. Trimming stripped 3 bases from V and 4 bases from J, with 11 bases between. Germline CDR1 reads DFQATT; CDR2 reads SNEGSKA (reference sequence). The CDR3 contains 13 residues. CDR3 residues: CSARIWGSDTQYF. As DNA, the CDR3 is TGCAGTGCTAGGATCTGGGGTTCAGATACGCAGTATTTT.

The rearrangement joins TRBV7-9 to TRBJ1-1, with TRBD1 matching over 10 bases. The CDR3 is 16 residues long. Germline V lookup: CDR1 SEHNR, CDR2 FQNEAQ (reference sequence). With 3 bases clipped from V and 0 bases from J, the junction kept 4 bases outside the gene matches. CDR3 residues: CASSLGQGSMNTEAFF. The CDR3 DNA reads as TGTGCCAGCAGCTTGGGACAGGGGTCCATGAACACTGAAGCTTTCTTT.

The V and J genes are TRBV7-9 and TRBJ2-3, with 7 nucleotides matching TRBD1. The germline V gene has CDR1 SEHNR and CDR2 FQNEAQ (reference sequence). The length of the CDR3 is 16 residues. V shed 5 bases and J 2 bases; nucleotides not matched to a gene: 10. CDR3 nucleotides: TGTGCCAGCAGCCCCGGGACAGAACCTTCCACAGATACGCAGTATTTT. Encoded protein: CASSPGTEPSTDTQYF. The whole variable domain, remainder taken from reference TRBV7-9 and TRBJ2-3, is DTGVSQNPRHKITKRGQNVTFRCDPISEHNRLYWYRQTLGQGPEFLTYFQNEAQLEKSRLLSDRFSAERPKGSFSTLEIQRTEQGDSAMYLCASSPGTEPSTDTQYFGPGTRLTVL.

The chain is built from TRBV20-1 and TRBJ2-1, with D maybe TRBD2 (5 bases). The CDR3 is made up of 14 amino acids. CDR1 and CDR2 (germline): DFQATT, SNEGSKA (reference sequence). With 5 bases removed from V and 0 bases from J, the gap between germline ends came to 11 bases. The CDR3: CSAGPSYSYNEQFF. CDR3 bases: TGCAGTGCTGGTCCTAGCTACTCCTACAATGAGCAGTTCTTC.

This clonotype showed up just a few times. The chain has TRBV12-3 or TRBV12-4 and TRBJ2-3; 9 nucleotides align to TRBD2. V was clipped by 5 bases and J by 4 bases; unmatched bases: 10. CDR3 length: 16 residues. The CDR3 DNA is TGTGCCAGCAGTCCGGATTGGGCGGGGGGGGCAGATACGCAGTATTTT. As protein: CASSPDWAGGADTQYF.

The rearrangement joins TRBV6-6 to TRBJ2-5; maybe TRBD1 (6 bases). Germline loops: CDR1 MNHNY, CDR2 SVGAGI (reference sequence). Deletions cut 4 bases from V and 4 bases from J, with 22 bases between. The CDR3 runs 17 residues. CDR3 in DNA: TGTGCCAGCAGTTCTTCCCCGGGACACGCAATCGGAGAGACCCAGTACTTC. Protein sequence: CASSSSPGHAIGETQYF.

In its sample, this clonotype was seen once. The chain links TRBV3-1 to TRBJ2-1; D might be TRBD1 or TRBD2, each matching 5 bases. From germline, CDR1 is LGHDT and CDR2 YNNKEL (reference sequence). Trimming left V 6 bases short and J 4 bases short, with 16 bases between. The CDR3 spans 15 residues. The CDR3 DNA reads TGTGCCAGCAGTCGGGACCACCGGGGTTACAATGAGCAGTTCTTC. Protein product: CASSRDHRGYNEQFF.

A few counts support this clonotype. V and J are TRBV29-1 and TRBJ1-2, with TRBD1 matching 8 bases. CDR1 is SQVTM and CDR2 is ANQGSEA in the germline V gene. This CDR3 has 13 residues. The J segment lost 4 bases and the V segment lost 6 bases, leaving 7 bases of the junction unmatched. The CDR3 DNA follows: TGCAGCGTGGGGACAGGCTCTACCTATGGCTACACCTTC. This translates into CSVGTGSTYGYTF.

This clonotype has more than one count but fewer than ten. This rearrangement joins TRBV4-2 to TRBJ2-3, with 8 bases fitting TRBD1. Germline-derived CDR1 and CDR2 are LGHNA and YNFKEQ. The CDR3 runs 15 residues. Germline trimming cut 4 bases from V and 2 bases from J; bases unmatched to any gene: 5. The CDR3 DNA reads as TGTGCCAGCAGCCCAGGGACAGGCGACACAGATACGCAGTATTTT. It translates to CASSPGTGDTDTQYF.

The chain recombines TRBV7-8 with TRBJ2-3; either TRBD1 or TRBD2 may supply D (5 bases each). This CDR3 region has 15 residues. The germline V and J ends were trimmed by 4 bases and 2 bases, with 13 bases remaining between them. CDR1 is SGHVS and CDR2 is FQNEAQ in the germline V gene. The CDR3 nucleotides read TGTGCCAGCAGCTCGGGGCCCAGGGTCACAGATACGCAGTATTTT. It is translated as CASSSGPRVTDTQYF.

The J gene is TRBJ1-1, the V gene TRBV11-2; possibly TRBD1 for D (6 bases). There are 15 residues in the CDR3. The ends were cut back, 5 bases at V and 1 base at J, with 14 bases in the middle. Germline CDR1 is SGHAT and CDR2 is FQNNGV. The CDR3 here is CASSRLGGANTEAFF. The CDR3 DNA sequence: TGTGCCAGCAGCCGCCTGGGGGGGGCGAACACTGAAGCTTTCTTT.

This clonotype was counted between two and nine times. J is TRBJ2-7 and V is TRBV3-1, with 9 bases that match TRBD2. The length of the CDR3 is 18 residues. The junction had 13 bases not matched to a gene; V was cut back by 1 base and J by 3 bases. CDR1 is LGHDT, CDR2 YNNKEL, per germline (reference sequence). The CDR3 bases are TGTGCCAGCAGCCAAGGCCCACTGAGCGGGAGGCGGGTCTACGAGCAGTACTTC. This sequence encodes CASSQGPLSGRRVYEQYF.

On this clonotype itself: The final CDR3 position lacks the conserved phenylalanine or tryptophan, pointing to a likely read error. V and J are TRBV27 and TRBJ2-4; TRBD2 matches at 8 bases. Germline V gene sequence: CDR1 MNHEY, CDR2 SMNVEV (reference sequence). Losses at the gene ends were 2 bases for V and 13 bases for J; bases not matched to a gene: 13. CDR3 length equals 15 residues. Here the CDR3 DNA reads TGTGCCAGCAGTTTACGGGGACTAGGGGGATTTGAGCAGTACGTC. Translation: CASSLRGLGGFEQYV.

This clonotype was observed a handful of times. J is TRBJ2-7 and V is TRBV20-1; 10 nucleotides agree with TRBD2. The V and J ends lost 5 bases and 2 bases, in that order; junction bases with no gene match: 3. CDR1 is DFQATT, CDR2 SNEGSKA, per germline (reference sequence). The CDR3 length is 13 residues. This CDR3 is CSAVGTSAYEQYF. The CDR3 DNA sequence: TGCAGTGCTGTAGGGACTAGCGCCTACGAGCAGTACTTC.

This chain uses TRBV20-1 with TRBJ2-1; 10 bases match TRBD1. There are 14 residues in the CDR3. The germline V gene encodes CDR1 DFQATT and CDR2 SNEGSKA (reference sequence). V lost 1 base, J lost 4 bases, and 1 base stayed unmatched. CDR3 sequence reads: CSARGQGAYNEQFF. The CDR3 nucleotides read TGCAGTGCTAGAGGACAGGGGGCATACAATGAGCAGTTCTTC.

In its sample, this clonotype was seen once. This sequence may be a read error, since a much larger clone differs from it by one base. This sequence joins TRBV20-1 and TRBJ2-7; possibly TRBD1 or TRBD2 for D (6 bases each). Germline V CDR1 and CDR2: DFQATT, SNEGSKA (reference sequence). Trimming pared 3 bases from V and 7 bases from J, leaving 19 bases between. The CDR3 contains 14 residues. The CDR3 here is CSASNRGPPNEQYF. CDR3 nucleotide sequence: TGCAGTGCTAGCAACCGGGGGCCCCCCAATGAGCAGTACTTC.